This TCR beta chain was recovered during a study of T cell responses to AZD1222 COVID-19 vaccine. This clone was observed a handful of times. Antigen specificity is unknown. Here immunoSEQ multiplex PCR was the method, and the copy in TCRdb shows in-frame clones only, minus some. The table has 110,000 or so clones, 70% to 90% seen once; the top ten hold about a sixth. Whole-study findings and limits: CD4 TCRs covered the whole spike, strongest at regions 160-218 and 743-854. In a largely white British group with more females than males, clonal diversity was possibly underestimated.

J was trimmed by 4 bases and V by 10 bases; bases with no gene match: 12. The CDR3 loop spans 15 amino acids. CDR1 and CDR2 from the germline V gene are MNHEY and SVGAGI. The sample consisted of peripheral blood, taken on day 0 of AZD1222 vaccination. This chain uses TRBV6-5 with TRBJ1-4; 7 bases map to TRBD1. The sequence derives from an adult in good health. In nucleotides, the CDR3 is TGTGCCACTACTCAGGGGGGGCTGAGTAATGAAAAACTGTTTTTT. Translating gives CATTQGGLSNEKLFF.